This is a list of T cell receptor beta chains from one sample in a study of siplizumab effects on memory and regulatory T cells. Generated by immunoSEQ multiplex PCR, the TCRdb table keeps only in-frame clones and is missing some. The profile shows around 100,000 clones, 94% of them singletons. The sample comprised non-Treg CD4+ T cells sorted from blood. The receptor source for this set is a human donor in good health. CDR3s include the opening cysteine and the closing phenylalanine or tryptophan. The D gene is left open where the match is weak. Size is stated for part of the rows, as once, few or many counts, or as a class when the clone is expanded.

v_gene	d_gene	abundance	j_gene	CDR3nt	CDR3aa
TRBV28	-	-	TRBJ2-7	TGTGCCAGTACTACCACCTACGAGCAGTACTTC	CASTTTYEQYF
TRBV5-6	-	-	TRBJ2-2	TGTGCCAGCAGCTACCTGGGGTTCAGCGGGGAGCTGTTTTTT	CASSYLGFSGELFF
TRBV5-1	TRBD2	-	TRBJ2-1	TGCGCCAGCAGCTTGTCTAGCGGCTCCTACAATGAGCAGTTCTTC	CASSLSSGSYNEQFF
TRBV7-9	-	-	TRBJ2-2	TGTGCCAGCAGCGCCCGGGACAAAAACACCGGGGAGCTGTTTTTT	CASSARDKNTGELFF
TRBV15	-	-	TRBJ2-1	TGTGCCACCAGCAGAGTAAGTGAGCAGTTCTTC	CATSRVSEQFF
TRBV15	-	once	TRBJ2-7	TGTGCCACCAGCAGAGGTCCGGCGGGCCCAAGCTCCTACGAGCAGTACTTC	CATSRGPAGPSSYEQYF
TRBV27	TRBD1	-	TRBJ2-7	TGTGCCAGCAGTTCCGATCTACAGGGGGCCCACGAGCAGTACTTC	CASSSDLQGAHEQYF
TRBV6-5	TRBD1	-	TRBJ2-7	TGTGCCAGCAGTTACTCGAAGTCAGGGGGCTACGAGCAGTACTTC	CASSYSKSGGYEQYF
TRBV28	TRBD1	once	TRBJ1-2	TGTGCCAGCAGTCTCGGGACAGTACATGGCTACACCTTC	CASSLGTVHGYTF
TRBV7-2	TRBD1	-	TRBJ2-1	TGTGCCAGCAGCTCCCGGGACAGGGGGCTACATGAGCAGTTCTTC	CASSSRDRGLHEQFF
TRBV14	-	-	TRBJ1-2	TGTGCCAGCAGCCAGCCCTGGGAGGACACACCTCGCACCTTC	CASSQPWEDTPRTF
TRBV5-1	-	-	TRBJ2-6	TGCGCCAGCAGCTTGGGTGGCAGCTCGGTTGGGGCCAACGTCCTGACTTTC	CASSLGGSSVGANVLTF
TRBV5-4	-	-	TRBJ2-2	TGTGCCAGCAGCTTAGTGGACACCGGGGAGCTGTTTTTT	CASSLVDTGELFF
TRBV5-6	TRBD1	-	TRBJ2-6	TGTGCCAGCAGCTCGAGGGGACAGCACTTCTCTGGGGCCAACGTCCTGACTTTC	CASSSRGQHFSGANVLTF
TRBV2	-	-	TRBJ2-3	TGTGCCAGCAGTGAAGCTGCAGGAGCCAGCACAGATACGCAGTATTTT	CASSEAAGASTDTQYF
TRBV10-3	-	-	TRBJ1-2	TGTGCCACAGGAACGGGGGGCGGCTATGGCTACACCTTC	CATGTGGGYGYTF
TRBV6-6	-	-	TRBJ2-7	TGTGCCAGCAGCCCCGGTAAAGGGGGGGCCTACGAGCAGTACTTC	CASSPGKGGAYEQYF
TRBV18	-	-	TRBJ2-6	TGTGCCAGCTCACCTCAACAGTCTGGGGCCAACGTCCTGACTTTC	CASSPQQSGANVLTF
TRBV18	-	-	TRBJ1-1	TGTGCCAGCTCACCCATCCCGGGGGGTTACACTGAAGCTTTCTTT	CASSPIPGGYTEAFF
TRBV5-1	-	-	TRBJ2-1	TGCGCCAGCAGCTTTGACGGCGGTTCTTACAATGAGCAGTTCTTC	CASSFDGGSYNEQFF
TRBV2	-	-	TRBJ1-1	TGTGCCAGCAGTGCTCAACGGGACACTGAAGCTTTCTTT	CASSAQRDTEAFF
TRBV19	-	-	TRBJ2-3	TGTGCCAGTAGTATAGCGGGACGACACACAGATACGCAGTATTTT	CASSIAGRHTDTQYF
TRBV27	-	-	TRBJ2-1	TGTGCCAGCAGTTTAACCGGGTCCTACTACAATGAGCAGTTCTTC	CASSLTGSYYNEQFF
TRBV25-1	-	-	TRBJ2-3	TGTGCCAGCAGTGACGGCGAGGGAGATACGCAGTATTTT	CASSDGEGDTQYF
TRBV6-1	-	-	TRBJ2-3	TGTGCCACCAAGGGGATCACATCCACAGATACGCAGTATTTT	CATKGITSTDTQYF
TRBV5-1	-	-	TRBJ1-2	TGCGCCAGCAGCTCCACAGGTGCCCGGTATGGCTACACCTTC	CASSSTGARYGYTF
TRBV29-1	-	-	TRBJ2-1	TGCAGCGCCTCTGTCGGGGCGGGCCCCTACAATGAGCAGTTCTTC	CSASVGAGPYNEQFF
TRBV15	-	-	TRBJ2-3	TGTGCCACCAGCAGTAACAAACGCACGGCAACAGATACGCAGTATTTT	CATSSNKRTATDTQYF
TRBV29-1	-	-	TRBJ2-7	TGCAGCGTAATGACAGCGTACGAGCAGTACTTC	CSVMTAYEQYF
TRBV28	-	-	TRBJ1-4	TGTGCCAGCAGCTCTAATGAAAAACTGTTTTTT	CASSSNEKLFF
TRBV7-3	-	-	TRBJ2-1	TGTGCCAGCAGCTTCGGACCGACGAATGAGCAGTTCTTC	CASSFGPTNEQFF
TRBV30	-	-	TRBJ1-2	TGTGCCTGGAGTGTACTTGTATTCTATGGCTACACCTTC	CAWSVLVFYGYTF
TRBV10-1	TRBD2	-	TRBJ2-5	TGCGCCAGCAGTGAGTCGGGCGGGAGAGAAGAGCAGTACTTC	CASSESGGREEQYF
TRBV28	TRBD2	once	TRBJ2-7	TGTGCCAGCAGTGTATCTAGCGGGAGGGCCCCCGAGCAGTACTTC	CASSVSSGRAPEQYF
TRBV19	TRBD1	-	TRBJ1-1	TGTGCCAGTAGTATACCCTTGAGCAGGGGGCGAGGATACACTGAAGCTTTCTTT	CASSIPLSRGRGYTEAFF
TRBV14	-	-	TRBJ1-2	TGTGCCAGCAGCCTTAGGCACAGGGACTCGGGTGGCTACACCTTC	CASSLRHRDSGGYTF
TRBV28	-	-	TRBJ1-4	TGTGCCAGCAGTTTGGAGGGACTCGCCAGAGAAAAACTGTTTTTT	CASSLEGLAREKLFF
TRBV7-2	-	-	TRBJ1-2	TGTGCCAGCAGCTCACAGGGAACAAAAACCTATGGCTACACCTTC	CASSSQGTKTYGYTF
TRBV5-1	TRBD2	-	TRBJ2-3	TGCGCCAGCAGCCTCCTAACTAGCGGGAGTTCAGTAGATACGCAGTATTTT	CASSLLTSGSSVDTQYF
TRBV27	-	-	TRBJ2-2	TGTGCCAGCGGGCTTTTCGGGGAGCTGTTTTTT	CASGLFGELFF
TRBV28	TRBD2	-	TRBJ2-3	TGTGCCAGCAGTAGCGGGGGCACAGATACGCAGTATTTT	CASSSGGTDTQYF
TRBV27	-	-	TRBJ1-4	TGTGCCAGCAGTGGGGCGACAGTACCAACTAATGAAAAACTGTTTTTT	CASSGATVPTNEKLFF